Sequencing of this T cell receptor (beta chain) was carried out in a study of vaccination effects on CD4 cells after COVID-19. Profiling relied on immunoSEQ multiplex PCR, and the TCRdb table lists in-frame clones only, not all of them. The table lists about 66,000 clones, 76% of them singletons. The CDR3 has 13 amino acids. With 6 bases clipped from V and 7 bases from J, the junction kept 4 bases outside the gene matches. CDR1 is WSHSY and CDR2 is SAAADI in the germline V gene. Before sequencing took place, the ViraFEST assay used viral peptide pools to expand antigen-specific CD4+ T cells. Subsequent to less than 13 days of culture, CD4+ T cells were isolated. Participants received two doses of either the BNT162b2 or mRNA-1273 vaccine. A remark on this clone: Its antigen is undetermined.

The specimen was CD4+ T cells from PBMCs cultured with HCoV-OC43 spike peptides, collected after COVID-19 vaccination. Subset indicated: HCoV-OC43 spike overlapping peptide pool stimulation. This receptor was taken from a human donor who received a COVID-19 vaccine. The genes are TRBV10-2 and TRBJ1-4, with 8 bases fitting TRBD1. The DNA for the CDR3 is TGCGCCAGCAGAGCCACAGGGGGTGAAAAACTGTTTTTT. Translated: CASRATGGEKLFF.